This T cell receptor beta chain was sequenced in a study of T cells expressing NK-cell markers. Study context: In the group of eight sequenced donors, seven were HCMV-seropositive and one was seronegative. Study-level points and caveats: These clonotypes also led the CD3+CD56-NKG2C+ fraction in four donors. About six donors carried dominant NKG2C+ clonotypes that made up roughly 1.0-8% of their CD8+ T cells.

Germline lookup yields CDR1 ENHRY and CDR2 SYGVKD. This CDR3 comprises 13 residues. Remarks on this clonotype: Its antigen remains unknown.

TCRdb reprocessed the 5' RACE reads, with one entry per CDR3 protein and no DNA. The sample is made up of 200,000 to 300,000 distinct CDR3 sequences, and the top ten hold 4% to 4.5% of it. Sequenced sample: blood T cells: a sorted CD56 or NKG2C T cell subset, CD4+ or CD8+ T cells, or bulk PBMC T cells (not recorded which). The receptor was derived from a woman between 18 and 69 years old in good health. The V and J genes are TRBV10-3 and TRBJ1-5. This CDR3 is CAISQDSHQPQHF.